This entry lists 3 T cell receptor beta chains sequenced from one sample in a study of T-cell memory formation after mild COVID-19. TCRdb reprocessed the 5' RACE reads with MiXCR, giving one entry per CDR3 protein. The repertoire holds about 100,000 distinct CDR3 sequences, with over 15% as singletons. The sequencing sample was made of PBMCs or a T cell subset sorted from them (not recorded which). The receptors come from a man aged 18-30 years who had mild COVID-19 (a few samples of this study predate the infection). Cell type and time point are not known.

The gene calls are TRBV6-5 and TRBJ1-2; 7 nucleotides line up with TRBD1. The V gene end was trimmed by 5 bases and the J gene end by 3 bases; junction bases not matched to a gene: 9. The CDR3 has 15 amino acids. Germline V gives CDR1 MNHEY, CDR2 SVGAGI. Written as DNA, the CDR3 is TGTGCCAGCAGTCTGACCGGGACAGAATACTATGGCTACACCTTC. Translation: CASSLTGTEYYGYTF.

There are a few counts of this clonotype. The chain employs TRBV5-4 and TRBJ2-2; 8 positions match TRBD1. The CDR3 spans 15 residues. CDR1 SGHNT and CDR2 YYREEE come from the germline V gene (reference sequence). Germline trimming cut 3 bases from V and 7 bases from J; bases unmatched to any gene: 8. The CDR3 nucleotides are TGTGCCAGCAGCTGGACCGACAGGGGAATCGGGGAGCTGTTTTTT. This sequence encodes CASSWTDRGIGELFF.

The V gene is TRBV27, the J gene TRBJ2-5; D is perhaps TRBD1 or TRBD2 (5 bases each). This CDR3 is 14 amino acids long. V was clipped by 5 bases and J by 5 bases, with 15 bases between them. Germline V gene data show CDR1 as MNHEY and CDR2 as SMNVEV (reference sequence). For the CDR3, the DNA is TGTGCCAGCAGTGACAGTTGGGGCGGGGAGACCCAGTACTTC. Protein: CASSDSWGGETQYF.